Listed below are T cell receptor beta chains from one sample, sequenced in a study of blood T cell repertoires in COVID-19. Using immunoSEQ multiplex PCR, the repertoire was profiled, and TCRdb retains in-frame clones only, with some absent. The sample lists about 22,000 clones, 65% to 85% occurring once. Sequences were obtained from peripheral blood. These receptors all come from a man at least 80 years old with active or convalescent COVID-19. Both conserved end residues are part of each CDR3. Each record gives: D gene, V gene, J gene, CDR3 length, CDR3 protein. A D gene is named only where the DNA matches it firmly.

TRBD1	TRBV6-5	TRBJ2-1	14	CASRHGQGTGEQFF
NA	TRBV14	TRBJ2-5	16	CASSQFGRGGAETQYF
TRBD2	TRBV7-2	TRBJ2-1	14	CASSIAGGYNEQFF
NA	TRBV28	TRBJ2-2	15	CASSLAAVGNGELFF
NA	TRBV21-1	TRBJ2-1	15	CASSPERQGINEQFF
TRBD1	TRBV11-2	TRBJ1-1	15	CASSLRGGVGTEAFF
NA	TRBV7-2	TRBJ1-5	12	CASSGDSQPQHF
NA	TRBV7-6	TRBJ2-7	14	CAVQVRAGLGEQYF
NA	TRBV27	TRBJ2-1	17	CASSLIPGLARDNEQFF
TRBD2	TRBV6-5	TRBJ2-1	13	CATALAGYNEQFF
NA	TRBV19	TRBJ2-1	14	CASTASAGKNEQFF